This T cell receptor (beta chain) was obtained from a study of blood T cell repertoires in COVID-19. Study background: From T cells, B-cell-depleted T cells, or PBMCs came the material, which was cDNA or gDNA.

Seattle-derived patients entered the study during active infection and were followed longitudinally. As processed by the authors: Reference gene primers were amplified, and this amplification served to estimate nucleated cell counts. Repertoires were generated with immunoSEQ multiplex PCR, while TCRdb's copy carries only in-frame clones and drops some. The DNA gave D and trimming, while V, J and clone size come from that table. The data hold 45,000 or so clones, with 85% to 90% observed a single time. Trimming shortened V by 7 bases and J by 3 bases, and 13 bases separated the two germline ends. The germline CDR1 and CDR2 sequences are MNHEY and SVGAGI. The CDR3 sequence is 14 residues long.

J is TRBJ1-3 and V is TRBV6-5; D ambiguous. The sample was peripheral blood. The sequence derives from a woman aged 80 or older with COVID-19, enrolled during active disease. CDR3 in DNA: TGTGCCAGCATGAAAGCGCCGTTTGGAAACACCATATATTTT. It specifies CASMKAPFGNTIYF.